One T cell receptor (beta chain) is described in this entry. Its specific antigen is unknown. No base quality values were provided; no much bigger clone lies one nucleotide off. TCRbeta CDR3 regions were amplified from genomic DNA using the immunoSEQ Assay, a bias-controlled multiplex PCR. On the study's bioinformatics: Within the assay, amplification of reference gene primers was used to estimate how many nucleated cells each sample contained. Sequence reads were collapsed and filtered to measure the absolute abundance of every unique TCRbeta CDR3 rearrangement. Productive Simpson clonality was computed per sample as the square root of Simpson's diversity index over productive rearrangements. The immuneACCESS repertoire file appears here via TCRdb, limited to in-frame rearrangements. These files lack a portion of the clones; in checked studies, under half of the deficit traces to unresolved V genes, and the cause of the others is not known. That table supplies the V and J calls and clone size; D and trimming were determined from the DNA. The table for this sample lists about 40,000 clones; about 88% of them were counted only once. Jointly, the top ten make up approximately 2.4% of the sample.

Each collaborating institution followed its own protocols to collect whole blood in K2EDTA tubes. For TCRbeta analysis, collaborators shipped samples in one of three forms: frozen whole blood, isolated PBMCs, or DNA extracted from either of those sample types. The data were taken from a study of blood T cell repertoires in COVID-19 (dated by TCRdb to 2020 to 2021). Turning to the overall study: Collaborator samples came from the United States, Italy and Spain and covered acute and convalescent phases of COVID-19. The prospective study material was composed of cDNA or gDNA derived from T cells, B-cell-depleted T cells, or PBMCs. Subjects who had been exposed to COVID-19, were actively infected with it, or had recovered from it provided the deeply sampled blood TCRbeta repertoires that made up the dataset. The repertoires were released in a freely available public database intended as a resource for research on the immune response to SARS-CoV-2. Samples were obtained from the ongoing ImmuneRACE study (first 160 participants) and from about 1,300 subjects provided by 6 global collaborators. Sample metadata almost always included a de-identified subject ID, COVID-19 status, age in years and sex. Where available, HLA class I and class II types were obtained from metadata supplied by the sample provider rather than from assay-based typing. Overall study outcomes, separate from this receptor: Clinical and demographic metadata were provided uncurated, with the amount varying by source and participant.

From its cysteine to its phenylalanine, the CDR3 spans 17 amino acids. Of the read, only the CDR3 DNA is kept; its 51 bases are in frame from base 1. The germline V gene (reference sequence) yields LGHDT for CDR1 and YNNKEL for CDR2. Trimming removed 10 bases from V and 0 bases from J, leaving 19 bases between the germline ends. Material: peripheral blood. Recombination joined TRBV3-1 (or the pseudogene TRBV3-2) with TRBJ1-6, with the D gene call left open. This TCR was sampled from a human donor in a cohort sampled during active COVID-19. The encoded CDR3 is CATSTNDLSSYNSPLHF. The nucleotide sequence reads as follows: TGTGCCACCTCAACAAATGACTTGAGCTCCTATAATTCACCCCTCCACTTT.